This passage covers 12 T cell receptor beta chains from one sample sequenced in a study of blood T cell repertoires in COVID-19. TCRdb's copy holds only in-frame clones and misses some; the assay was immunoSEQ multiplex PCR. Of about 170,000 clones in the sample, roughly 90% are singletons; the top ten hold nearly 0.55%. The specimen was peripheral blood. The receptors stem from a man aged 50 or older with acute or convalescent COVID-19.

This chain joins TRBV7-2 and TRBJ1-5; D uncertain. Germline V lookup: CDR1 SGHTA, CDR2 FQGNSA. This CDR3 contains 15 residues. V was cut by 5 bases and J by 2 bases, with 13 bases left in between. The CDR3 DNA is TGTGCCAGCAGCCCAGAGCAGGCGCGCAATCAGCCCCAGCATTTT. It encodes CASSPEQARNQPQHF. Full variable domain (remainder filled in from reference TRBV7-2 and TRBJ1-5): GAGVSQSPSNKVTEKGKDVELRCDPISGHTALYWYRQSLGQGLEFLIYFQGNSAPDKSGLPSDRFSAERTGGSVSTLTIQRTQQEDSAVYLCASSPEQARNQPQHFGDGTRLSIL.

V is TRBV3-1 (or the pseudogene TRBV3-2) and J is TRBJ2-1; TRBD1 is a possible D gene (5 bases). This CDR3 spans 13 amino acids. Germline CDR1 reads LGHDT; CDR2 reads YNNKEL (reference sequence). Trimming took off 4 bases at V and 6 bases at J, with 10 bases between the two ends. In DNA, the CDR3 is TGTGCCAGCAGCCTAAGACAGAGCAATGAGCAGTTCTTC. It codes for CASSLRQSNEQFF.

This clone rates as medium-sized. This chain joins TRBV6-6 and TRBJ2-2, with TRBD1 matching 8 bases. This CDR3 region has 14 residues. In germline, CDR1 is MNHNY, CDR2 SVGAGI (reference sequence). The V and J ends lost 4 bases and 5 bases, in that order; junction bases with no gene match: 3. The DNA of the CDR3 is TGTGCCAGCAGTTTTACAGGGGGTACCGGGGAGCTGTTTTTT. It codes for CASSFTGGTGELFF.

CDR3 sequence: CASSSRGVGYEQYV. DNA of the CDR3: TGTGCCAGCAGCTCCAGGGGTGTCGGGTACGAGCAGTACGTC. The chain links TRBV5-6 to TRBJ2-7; possibly TRBD1 for D (6 bases). From germline, CDR1 is SGHDT and CDR2 YYEEEE. V lost 3 bases, J lost 4 bases, and 14 bases lay in between. The CDR3 runs to 14 residues.

The chain recombines TRBV5-1 with TRBJ1-6; possibly TRBD1 for D (6 bases). The CDR3 has 16 residues. The V gene's germline CDR1 is SGHRS and CDR2 YFSETQ. V lost 1 base and J lost 7, with 15 bases in between. The CDR3 nucleotides are TGCGCCAGCAGCTTGATCTGGGGGCAGAGAAATTCACCCCTCCACTTT. It specifies CASSLIWGQRNSPLHF.

CDR3 DNA: TGTGCCAGCAGCCCCACTATCGGAAGGGAGGGGACTGAAGCTTTCTTT. This encodes CASSPTIGREGTEAFF. The V gene is TRBV7-9, the J gene TRBJ1-1, with D possibly TRBD1 on 5 matching bases. The germline V gene has CDR1 SEHNR and CDR2 FQNEAQ (reference sequence). The V gene lost 5 bases and the J gene lost 5 bases, with 21 bases spanning the gap. The CDR3 spans 16 residues.

A word on this clone: Other DNA sequences in the same sample also yield this CDR3. The V and J genes are TRBV24-1 and TRBJ2-7, with 13 nucleotides matching TRBD2. The V and J ends lost 7 bases and 6 bases, in that order; junction bases with no gene match: 23. Germline CDR1 KGHDR, CDR2 SFDVKD. The CDR3 is made up of 20 amino acids. The CDR3 loop reads CATRGGRQGTRTSGGIEQYF. In DNA form, the CDR3 reads TGTGCCACCAGGGGGGGGAGACAGGGGACCAGGACTAGCGGGGGTATCGAGCAGTACTTC.

The chain employs TRBV12-3 or TRBV12-4 and TRBJ1-1; 7 bases agree with TRBD1. With V trimmed by 4 bases and J by 1 base, 0 bases remained unmatched. This CDR3 spans 13 amino acids. CDR3 in DNA: TGTGCCAGCAGTTGGACAGGGAACACTGAAGCTTTCTTT. Amino acid sequence: CASSWTGNTEAFF.

The chain recombines TRBV5-1 with TRBJ2-5; D perhaps matches TRBD1 (5 bases). Trimming shortened V by 0 bases and J by 2 bases, and 14 bases separated the two germline ends. There are 16 residues in the CDR3. The germline gives CDR1 SGHRS, CDR2 YFSETQ. Written as DNA, the CDR3 is TGCGCCAGCAGCTTGGCAAGCAGGGTATTACAAGAGACCCAGTACTTC. Translated: CASSLASRVLQETQYF. Full variable domain (missing parts from reference TRBV5-1 and TRBJ2-5): KAGVTQTPRYLIKTRGQQVTLSCSPISGHRSVSWYQQTPGQGLQFLFEYFSETQRNKGNFPGRFSGRQFSNSRSEMNVSTLELGDSALYLCASSLASRVLQETQYFGPGTRLLVL.

The chain combines TRBV28 with TRBJ1-1; the D is unclear. The V end was cut by 5 bases, the J end by 4 bases, with 11 bases between. The germline V gene encodes CDR1 MDHEN and CDR2 SYDVKM. The CDR3 consists of 13 residues. The CDR3 nucleotides are TGTGCCAGCAGTCCCCCAGTCCGCACTGAAGCTTTCTTT. The encoded protein is CASSPPVRTEAFF.

This clone was recorded once. The V call is TRBV2, the J call TRBJ2-2; 9 bases line up with TRBD2. Germline-derived CDR1 and CDR2 are SNHLY and FYNNEI. The CDR3 has 14 residues. V lost 7 bases and J lost 4; bases outside the gene matches: 4. This chain's CDR3 is CASTREGRTGELFF. CDR3 in DNA: TGTGCCAGCACGCGGGAGGGCCGCACCGGGGAGCTGTTTTTT.

The chain joins TRBV9 to TRBJ1-4; the match to TRBD1 covers 11 bases. CDR1 and CDR2 from the germline V gene are SGDLS and YYNGEE. V was clipped by 2 bases and J by 5 bases; unmatched bases: 2. The CDR3 contains 15 residues. CDR3 bases: TGTGCCAGCAGCGTCGGACAGGGGGCCAATGAAAAACTGTTTTTT. Its translation is CASSVGQGANEKLFF.